The rows below give T cell receptor beta chains drawn from one sample of a study of blood T cells in healthy people across ages. TCRdb used MiXCR to reprocess the 5' RACE reads, holding one entry per CDR3 protein. The sample contains some 730,000 distinct CDR3 sequences, roughly 20% of which appear only once. The specimen sequenced was blood. These TCRs come from a man between 65 and 80 years old in good health. Each CDR3 is given with its conserved first and last residue. Each record gives: J gene, clone size, V gene, D gene, CDR3 DNA, CDR3 protein. The D gene is left open where the match is weak. The size entry is marked missing in some rows and otherwise reads once, few, many or a size class.

TRBJ2-7 | . | TRBV7-9 | . | TGTGCCAGCAGCTTTTCCCTCGGTGGGGGGAGCTACGAGCAGTACTTC | CASSFSLGGGSYEQYF
TRBJ1-3 | . | TRBV10-3 | . | TGTGCCATCAGTGAGTCGCCGGCAGGATTTCTCTCTGGAAACACCATATATTTT | CAISESPAGFLSGNTIYF
TRBJ1-2 | many | TRBV11-2 | . | TGTGCCAGCAGCCGATCGAACTATGGCTACACCTTC | CASSRSNYGYTF
TRBJ1-2 | . | TRBV10-3 | . | TGTGCCATCAGTGAGTCACCGTATGGCTACACCTTC | CAISESPYGYTF
TRBJ2-5 | few | TRBV9 | . | TGTGCCAGCAGCGAGGGTGGGGGCAAGACCCAGTACTTC | CASSEGGGKTQYF
TRBJ2-5 | few | TRBV11-1 | TRBD2 | TGTGCCAGCAGCTTAGAACTAGCGGGCAAAGAGACCCAGTACTTC | CASSLELAGKETQYF
TRBJ1-2 | few | TRBV14 | . | TGTGCCAGCAGCCCCATGGGGTTTGACGGCTACACCTTC | CASSPMGFDGYTF
TRBJ1-3 | few | TRBV11-1 | . | TGTGCCAGCGGTGGAAACACCATATATTTT | CASGGNTIYF
TRBJ2-2 | . | TRBV6-1 | . | TGTGCCACTACGCCCGGGACTTTGGGCACCGGGGAGCTGTTTTTT | CATTPGTLGTGELFF
TRBJ2-3 | few | TRBV29-1 | . | TGCAGCGTTGAAAGCAGGGGGGCAGATACGCAGTATTTT | CSVESRGADTQYF
TRBJ2-3 | few | TRBV10-3 | . | TGTGCCATCAGTTCCGGGTCCACTAGCACAGATACGCAGTATTTT | CAISSGSTSTDTQYF
TRBJ1-5 | few | TRBV11-2 | . | TGTGCCAGCAGCTTTGGGAGCCACAGCAATCAGCCCCAGCATTTT | CASSFGSHSNQPQHF
TRBJ1-5 | few | TRBV15 | . | TGTGCCACCAGCAGAGTGGGGTCCCCCCAGCATTTT | CATSRVGSPQHF
TRBJ1-5 | . | TRBV4-1 | . | TGCGCCAGCAGCCAAGATGGTGGGGAACATCAGCCCCAGCATTTT | CASSQDGGEHQPQHF
TRBJ2-1 | . | TRBV11-2 | TRBD2 | TGTGCCAGCAGCCTAGTGCCCCTTAGCGGGGGGGCCCATGAGCAGTTCTTC | CASSLVPLSGGAHEQFF
TRBJ2-2 | few | TRBV20-1 | . | TGCAGTGCTAGGTGGCGGTCCACCGGGGAGCTGTTTTTT | CSARWRSTGELFF
TRBJ2-1 | few | TRBV11-2 | TRBD2 | TGTGCCAGCAGCTCCTACTTGGGACTAGGGATCTTC | CASSSYLGLGIF
TRBJ2-1 | . | TRBV20-1 | . | TGCAGTGCTGCACACCCCAAGGAGCAGTTCTTC | CSAAHPKEQFF
TRBJ1-2 | few | TRBV4-1 | . | TGCGCCAGCAGCCAAGATGCAGGGGCCTCCTACTATGGCTACACCTTC | CASSQDAGASYYGYTF
TRBJ2-5 | many | TRBV11-1 | . | TGTGCCAGCAGCTTGGAGACAGTCCAAGAGACCCAGTACTTC | CASSLETVQETQYF
TRBJ1-1 | . | TRBV7-9 | TRBD1 | TGTGCCAGCAGCTTGGACAGGGTTACGACTGAAGCTTTCTTT | CASSLDRVTTEAFF
TRBJ2-2 | few | TRBV7-2 | TRBD2 | TGTGCCAGCATCCAGACTAGCGTAATCTATAAGGACACCGGGGAGCTGTTTTTT | CASIQTSVIYKDTGELFF
TRBJ1-5 | . | TRBV2 | . | TGTGCCAGCAGTGAAATAATACAAAGCAATCAGCCCCAGCATTTT | CASSEIIQSNQPQHF
TRBJ2-3 | . | TRBV7-2 | TRBD2 | TGTGCCAGCAGCATCCGACTAGCGAACACAGATACGCAGTATTTT | CASSIRLANTDTQYF
TRBJ1-1 | few | TRBV7-9 | . | TGTGCCAGCAGCTTCGAACAGTTAATGAACACTGAAGCTTTCTTT | CASSFEQLMNTEAFF
TRBJ2-5 | . | TRBV6-6 | TRBD1 | TGTGCCAGCAGTTACTCTGGACAGGGGATGAAAGAGACCCAGTACTTC | CASSYSGQGMKETQYF
TRBJ1-2 | . | TRBV29-1 | . | TGCAGCGTGAGGCAGGGGCCGGGTGGCTACACCTTC | CSVRQGPGGYTF
TRBJ2-7 | . | TRBV29-1 | . | TGCAGCGTAGCCCACTCCCTAGGGGACTACGAGCAGTACTTC | CSVAHSLGDYEQYF
TRBJ1-1 | . | TRBV29-1 | TRBD1 | TGCAGCGCTTACACGGACAGGGAATTTGGAGCTTTCTTT | CSAYTDREFGAFF
TRBJ2-7 | . | TRBV7-9 | TRBD2 | TGTGCCAGCAGCCTTGGGACTAGCGGGAGAAGATACGAGCAGTACTTC | CASSLGTSGRRYEQYF
TRBJ1-1 | few | TRBV5-5 | . | TGTGCCAGCAACTTGGCCCAGCGGAACACTGAAGCTTTCTTT | CASNLAQRNTEAFF
TRBJ2-7 | few | TRBV2 | . | TGTGCCAGCAGGGATAGGGGGGACAGCAACGAGCAGTACTTC | CASRDRGDSNEQYF
TRBJ1-2 | . | TRBV4-1 | . | TGCGCCAGCAGCCAAGATTGGACCACAACTAACTATGGCTACACCTTC | CASSQDWTTTNYGYTF
TRBJ1-2 | many | TRBV4-2 | . | TGTGCCAGCAGCCAGGCAGGGGTAGGAGGCTACACCTTC | CASSQAGVGGYTF
TRBJ2-1 | few | TRBV7-2 | TRBD2 | TGTGCCAGCAGCCCCTCCGGGACTAGCGGGCCATACAATGAGCAGTTCTTC | CASSPSGTSGPYNEQFF
TRBJ2-3 | . | TRBV20-1 | . | TGCAGTGCTCCCTCAGTGCCAGATACGCAGTATTTT | CSAPSVPDTQYF
TRBJ2-3 | few | TRBV7-9 | . | TGTGCCAGCAGCTTTGGACCGAAACATAGCACAGATACGCAGTATTTT | CASSFGPKHSTDTQYF
TRBJ1-1 | . | TRBV2 | . | TGTGCCAGCATTGTCTTAGGGGGGAGCATGGGGGGCACTGAAGCTTTCTTT | CASIVLGGSMGGTEAFF
TRBJ1-1 | few | TRBV28 | . | TGTGCCAGCCGACAGGACCTGAGGGCTTTCTTT | CASRQDLRAFF
TRBJ2-6 | . | TRBV11-2 | . | TGTGCCAGCAGCTTAGCTACCGGGGCCAACGTCCTGACTTTC | CASSLATGANVLTF
TRBJ2-3 | few | TRBV7-2 | TRBD2 | TGTGCCAGCAGCTTAACGCTAGCGGGAGGACCAGATACGCAGTATTTT | CASSLTLAGGPDTQYF
TRBJ2-1 | few | TRBV7-2 | TRBD2 | TGTGCCAGCAGCCCCCGGATAGCGGGGTCCTACAATGAGCAGTTCTTC | CASSPRIAGSYNEQFF
TRBJ2-1 | . | TRBV28 | TRBD1 | TGTGCCAGCACCCTAGGGACAGGGTACTACAATGAGCAGTTCTTC | CASTLGTGYYNEQFF
TRBJ1-2 | . | TRBV7-8 | TRBD1 | TGTGCCAGCAGCTCAAACCGGGACAGAGATTCTATAGCTAACTATGGCTACACCTTC | CASSSNRDRDSIANYGYTF
TRBJ1-2 | . | TRBV7-2 | . | TGTGCCAGCAGCTTAGATGCCACTGGTCCTTATGGCTACACCTTC | CASSLDATGPYGYTF
TRBJ1-4 | few | TRBV10-3 | TRBD1 | TGTGCCATCAGGGGACAGGGGGCTGGAAAACTGTTTTTT | CAIRGQGAGKLFF
TRBJ2-2 | . | TRBV12-3/TRBV12-4 | TRBD2 | TGTGCCAGCAGCCCTGCGGGGGTGCCCGGGGAGCTGTTTTTT | CASSPAGVPGELFF
TRBJ1-6 | . | TRBV20-1 | . | TGCAGTGCTACCTCGGGGGTTGGCTATAATTCACCCCTCCACTTT | CSATSGVGYNSPLHF